This TCR beta chain was identified during a study of PD-1 blockade in classical Hodgkin lymphoma. The CDR3 sequence is 15 residues long. Germline lookup yields CDR1 SGHRS and CDR2 YFSETQ. Trimming cost V 6 bases and J 2 bases; bases outside gene matches: 5. For this clone: Antigen specificity is unknown.

All patients relapsed after autologous stem cell transplantation, and brentuximab vedotin exposure varied. Complete response, partial response or progressive disease was recorded as best response. Study conclusions and caveats: Those achieving complete response showed baseline diversity like newly diagnosed patients. The authors excluded patients who started nivolumab under 1 year after ASCT.

Repertoires were generated with immunoSEQ multiplex PCR, while TCRdb's copy carries only in-frame clones and drops some. The table records more than 140,000 clones, around 84% of them present only once. The chain has TRBV5-1 and TRBJ2-3; 11 bases fit TRBD2. The sequenced sample was peripheral blood mononuclear cells (PBMCs), obtained before the second cycle of nivolumab. This sequence originates from a human donor with classical Hodgkin lymphoma. The CDR3 sequence: CASTVAGGHTDTQYF. For the CDR3, the DNA is TGCGCCAGCACCGTAGCGGGGGGGCACACAGATACGCAGTATTTT.